Below, 4 T cell receptor beta chains from the same sample are listed, as sequenced in a study of T cells after yellow fever vaccination. TCRdb fed the 5' RACE reads into MiXCR, producing one record per CDR3 protein. The data contain over 120,000 distinct CDR3 sequences, approximately 6.6% of them singletons. The specimen was CD4+ T cells sorted from PBMCs, collected 10 days after the yellow fever booster vaccination. Every receptor here comes from a man between 25 and 39 years old who received the YFV17D yellow fever vaccine.

This clonotype was observed many times. This chain joins TRBV20-1 and TRBJ2-5, with D possibly being TRBD1 (6 bases). Trimming removed 2 bases from V and 7 bases from J, with 11 bases in between. Germline V gene data show CDR1 as DFQATT and CDR2 as SNEGSKA (reference sequence). This CDR3 contains 12 residues. CDR3 sequence reads: CSARQGSGTQYF. The CDR3 DNA follows: TGCAGTGCTAGACAGGGGAGTGGGACCCAGTACTTC.

Ten or more counts support this clonotype. The chain uses TRBV5-1 and TRBJ1-2; 7 bases line up with TRBD1. Germline lookup yields CDR1 SGHRS and CDR2 YFSETQ. This CDR3 comprises 15 residues. Trimming took 3 bases from V and 7 from J; bases not matched to a gene: 12. The CDR3 here is CASSSSGTAAGGYTF. The CDR3 nucleotides are TGCGCCAGCAGCTCAAGTGGGACAGCGGCCGGTGGCTACACCTTC.

This clonotype was counted many times. The CDR3 loop reads CASNPSGETDTQYF. The CDR3, as DNA: TGTGCCAGCAACCCCAGTGGTGAAACAGATACGCAGTATTTT. The chain employs TRBV12-3 or TRBV12-4 and TRBJ2-3; D is unclear. V lost 7 bases and J 3 bases, leaving 14 bases between the germline ends. The CDR3 has 14 residues.

This clonotype was observed many times. V usage is TRBV11-2 and J usage is TRBJ2-1, with D possibly TRBD2 on 6 matching bases. The germline gives CDR1 SGHAT, CDR2 FQNNGV. V lost 5 bases to trimming and J lost 6 bases, with 17 bases between them. This CDR3 has 15 residues. The DNA of the CDR3 is TGTGCCAGCAGCCCCGCGGGACTCGCCCCCAATGAGCAGTTCTTC. Translating gives CASSPAGLAPNEQFF. The entire variable domain, with the rest obtained from reference TRBV11-2 and TRBJ2-1, is as follows: EAGVAQSPRYKIIEKRQSVAFWCNPISGHATLYWYQQILGQGPKLLIQFQNNGVVDDSQLPKDRFSAERLKGVDSTLKIQPAKLEDSAVYLCASSPAGLAPNEQFFGPGTRLTVL.